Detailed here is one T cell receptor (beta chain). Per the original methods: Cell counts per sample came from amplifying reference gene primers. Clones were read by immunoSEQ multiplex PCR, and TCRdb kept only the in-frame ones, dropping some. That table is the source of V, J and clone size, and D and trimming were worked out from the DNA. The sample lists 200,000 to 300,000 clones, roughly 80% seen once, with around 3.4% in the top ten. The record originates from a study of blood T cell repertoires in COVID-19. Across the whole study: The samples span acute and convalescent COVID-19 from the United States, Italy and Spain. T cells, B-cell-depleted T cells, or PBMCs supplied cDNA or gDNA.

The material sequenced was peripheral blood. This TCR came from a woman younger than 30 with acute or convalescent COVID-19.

CDR3 residues: CASSFRREGELFF. In DNA form, the CDR3 reads TGTGCCAGCAGTTTCCGACGGGAGGGGGAGCTGTTTTTT. The chain recombines TRBV12-3 or TRBV12-4 with TRBJ2-2, with a possible D match to TRBD2 (6 bases). The CDR3 is 13 residues long. Trimming removed 3 bases from V and 8 bases from J, with 10 bases in between.